These 14 T cell receptor beta chains were sequenced from one sample in a study of blood T cells in healthy people across ages. Through a sample-barcoded 5' primer and a J-beta primer mix, a second PCR was run for roughly 7 to 12 cycles. MiXCR was run by TCRdb on the 5' RACE reads, yielding one entry per CDR3 protein. Among about a million distinct CDR3 sequences, 40% to 60% were seen once, and the ten largest hold roughly 13%. The sample comprised blood. All receptors come from a man aged 25 to 45 in good health.

This clonotype was seen more than once but under ten times. This sequence joins TRBV9 and TRBJ2-1; D gene unclear. Between the trimmed V and J ends, which lost 3 bases and 4 bases, there was a span of 8 bases. Germline V gives CDR1 SGDLS, CDR2 YYNGEE. The CDR3 spans 13 residues. CDR3 bases: TGTGCCAGCAGCGGTACAGAGTACAATGAGCAGTTCTTC. This translates into CASSGTEYNEQFF.

V usage is TRBV5-1 and J usage is TRBJ2-3, with TRBD2 as a possible D gene (6 bases). The V end was cut by 8 bases, the J end by 2 bases, with 15 bases between. The CDR3 has 14 residues. The germline CDR1 and CDR2 sequences are SGHRS and YFSETQ. The CDR3 DNA reads TGCGCCAGTGAGCCGGGACTTGTCACAGATACGCAGTATTTT. It translates to CASEPGLVTDTQYF.

This clonotype was counted once. The gene calls are TRBV2 and TRBJ1-1; D remains unclear. There are 15 residues in the CDR3. V was cut by 4 bases and J by 1 base, with 13 bases left in between. Per germline, CDR1 SNHLY and CDR2 FYNNEI. The CDR3 loop reads CASSVYPLGNTEAFF. The CDR3 DNA reads as TGTGCCAGCAGTGTATACCCTCTGGGGAACACTGAAGCTTTCTTT. The entire variable domain, with the rest obtained from reference TRBV2 and TRBJ1-1, is as follows: EPEVTQTPSHQVTQMGQEVILRCVPISNHLYFYWYRQILGQKVEFLVSFYNNEISEKSEIFDDQFSVERPDGSNFTLKIRSTKLEDSAMYFCASSVYPLGNTEAFFGQGTRLTVV.

CDR3 protein: CASSGVGGLNYGYTF. The CDR3, as DNA: TGTGCCAGCAGTGGAGTCGGTGGGTTAAACTATGGCTACACCTTC. The chain has TRBV2 and TRBJ1-2, with no clear D. Looked up from germline, CDR1 is SNHLY and CDR2 is FYNNEI. The V gene lost 4 bases and the J gene lost 2 bases, with 14 bases spanning the gap. CDR3 size: 15 residues. Full variable domain (outside the CDR3, taken from reference TRBV2 and TRBJ1-2): EPEVTQTPSHQVTQMGQEVILRCVPISNHLYFYWYRQILGQKVEFLVSFYNNEISEKSEIFDDQFSVERPDGSNFTLKIRSTKLEDSAMYFCASSGVGGLNYGYTFGSGTRLTVV.

The chain links TRBV20-1 to TRBJ2-3; 8 nucleotides line up with TRBD2. This CDR3 has 14 amino acids. CDR1 is DFQATT, CDR2 SNEGSKA, per germline (reference sequence). V was clipped by 2 bases and J by 2 bases; unmatched bases: 3. The chain's CDR3 is CSARRRGATDTQYF. CDR3 sequence (DNA): TGCAGTGCTAGACGGCGGGGGGCCACAGATACGCAGTATTTT.

DNA for the CDR3: TGCAGTGCTAGAGATGGCCGGCCGGGACGCACTAACTATGGCTACACCTTC. Its translation is CSARDGRPGRTNYGYTF. V and J are TRBV20-1 and TRBJ1-2, with a weak D call TRBD1 (5 bases). The germline V gene has CDR1 DFQATT and CDR2 SNEGSKA (reference sequence). The CDR3 runs to 17 residues. With 0 bases removed from V and 0 bases from J, the gap between germline ends came to 17 bases.

V gene TRBV11-2 combines with J gene TRBJ1-2; D remains ambiguous. The ends were cut back, 0 bases at V and 2 bases at J, with 10 bases in the middle. This CDR3 has 15 residues. CDR1 and CDR2 (germline): SGHAT, FQNNGV. The CDR3: CASSLDPGANYGYTF. CDR3 sequence (DNA): TGTGCCAGCAGCTTAGATCCAGGCGCGAACTATGGCTACACCTTC.

The chain recombines TRBV7-9 with TRBJ2-5; D not resolved. The V and J ends lost 6 bases and 4 bases respectively, with 12 bases between them. The germline CDR1 and CDR2 sequences are SEHNR and FQNEAQ (reference sequence). There are 13 residues in the CDR3. The CDR3 protein is CASRFGRLETQYF. The CDR3 DNA follows: TGTGCCAGCAGATTCGGTCGGCTAGAGACCCAGTACTTC. Full variable domain (missing parts from reference TRBV7-9 and TRBJ2-5): DTGVSQNPRHKITKRGQNVTFRCDPISEHNRLYWYRQTLGQGPEFLTYFQNEAQLEKSRLLSDRFSAERPKGSFSTLEIQRTEQGDSAMYLCASRFGRLETQYFGPGTRLLVL.

The V and J genes are TRBV29-1 and TRBJ2-5; 10 nucleotides match TRBD2. The germline CDR1 and CDR2 sequences are SQVTM and ANQGSEA. The V segment lost 2 bases and the J segment 1 base; nucleotides outside the gene matches: 4. The CDR3 is made up of 15 amino acids. CDR3 in amino acids: CSVEWTSGFQETQYF. The CDR3 DNA sequence: TGCAGCGTTGAATGGACTAGCGGCTTCCAAGAGACCCAGTACTTC.

J is TRBJ2-7 and V is TRBV24-1; the D call may be TRBD1 or TRBD2 (6 bases each). The germline V and J ends were trimmed by 9 bases and 1 base, with 12 bases remaining between them. CDR1 is KGHDR, CDR2 SFDVKD, per germline. The CDR3 spans 13 residues. Here the CDR3 DNA reads TGTGCCACCCGTGGAGGGGGTTCCTACGAGCAGTACTTC. Amino acids: CATRGGGSYEQYF.

V usage is TRBV9 and J usage is TRBJ1-1; TRBD1 matches at 8 bases. This CDR3 is 15 amino acids long. J gave up 3 bases and V 4 bases, and 8 bases lay outside the gene matches. CDR1 and CDR2 (germline): SGDLS, YYNGEE. The CDR3 loop is CASSPRTGSYTEAFF. Here the CDR3 DNA reads TGTGCCAGCAGCCCCCGGACAGGGTCATACACTGAAGCTTTCTTT.

This clonotype was recorded a few times. This chain links TRBV12-3 or TRBV12-4 with TRBJ2-1; D is unresolved. The V end was cut by 7 bases, the J end by 3 bases, with 4 bases between. This CDR3 region has 11 residues. CDR3 in amino acids: CASTIYNEQFF. CDR3 nucleotide sequence: TGTGCCAGCACTATCTACAATGAGCAGTTCTTC.

This rearrangement joins TRBV28 to TRBJ1-4; D is uncertain. Trimming stripped 4 bases from V and 0 bases from J, with 6 bases between. Germline CDR1 reads MDHEN; CDR2 reads SYDVKM. This CDR3 contains 14 residues. CDR3: CASSSVATNEKLFF. CDR3 in DNA: TGTGCCAGCAGTTCCGTGGCAACTAATGAAAAACTGTTTTTT. Complete variable domain (other parts from reference TRBV28 and TRBJ1-4): DVKVTQSSRYLVKRTGEKVFLECVQDMDHENMFWYRQDPGLGLRLIYFSYDVKMKEKGDIPEGYSVSREKKERFSLILESASTNQTSMYLCASSSVATNEKLFFGSGTQLSVL.

Concerning this clonotype: Germline is not matched at one junction end, which may reflect a read error. This rearrangement joins TRBV3-1 to TRBJ1-6, with a weak D call TRBD1 (6 bases). The germline gives CDR1 LGHDT, CDR2 YNNKEL (reference sequence). The CDR3 is 15 amino acids. The CDR3 sequence: CACSPGQRYNSPLHF. In DNA form, the CDR3 reads TGTGCCTGCAGCCCAGGACAGCGGTATAATTCACCCCTCCACTTT.